This T cell receptor (beta chain) was captured by sequencing in a study of CD8+ T cells in alopecia areata. Per the germline V gene, CDR1 is LNHNV and CDR2 is YYDKDF (reference sequence). The CDR3 length is 13 residues. The V and J ends lost 0 bases and 8 bases respectively, with 10 bases between them. Once RNA had been extracted, it was reverse transcribed into cDNA to act as the sequencing template. Sequencing was performed with immunoSEQ multiplex PCR; in TCRdb, only in-frame clones are kept and a portion is missing. The sample has 150,000 or so clones, 80% to 90% seen once. The sample consisted of CD8+ T cells sorted from blood, taken at week 0. This sequence originates from a human donor with alopecia areata. The chain employs TRBV15 and TRBJ1-2; tentatively, D is TRBD1 (6 bases). The CDR3 here is CATSRETGEGYTF. The CDR3 DNA sequence: TGTGCCACCAGCAGAGAGACAGGAGAAGGCTACACCTTC.